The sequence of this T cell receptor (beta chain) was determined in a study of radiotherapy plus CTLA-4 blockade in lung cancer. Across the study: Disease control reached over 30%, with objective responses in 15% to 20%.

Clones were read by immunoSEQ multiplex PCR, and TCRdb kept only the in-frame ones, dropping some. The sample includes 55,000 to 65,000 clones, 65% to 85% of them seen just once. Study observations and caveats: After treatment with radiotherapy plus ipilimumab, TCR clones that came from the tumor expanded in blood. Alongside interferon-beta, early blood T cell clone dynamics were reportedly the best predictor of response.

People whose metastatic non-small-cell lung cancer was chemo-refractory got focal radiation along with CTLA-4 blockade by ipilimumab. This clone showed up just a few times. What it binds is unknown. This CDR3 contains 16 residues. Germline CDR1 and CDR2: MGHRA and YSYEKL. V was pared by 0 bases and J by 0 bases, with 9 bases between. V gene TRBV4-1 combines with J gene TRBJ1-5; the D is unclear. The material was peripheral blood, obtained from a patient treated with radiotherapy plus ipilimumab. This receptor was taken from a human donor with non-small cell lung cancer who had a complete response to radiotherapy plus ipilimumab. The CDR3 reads CASSQEWQDSNQPQHF. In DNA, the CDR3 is TGCGCCAGCAGCCAAGAATGGCAGGATAGCAATCAGCCCCAGCATTTT.